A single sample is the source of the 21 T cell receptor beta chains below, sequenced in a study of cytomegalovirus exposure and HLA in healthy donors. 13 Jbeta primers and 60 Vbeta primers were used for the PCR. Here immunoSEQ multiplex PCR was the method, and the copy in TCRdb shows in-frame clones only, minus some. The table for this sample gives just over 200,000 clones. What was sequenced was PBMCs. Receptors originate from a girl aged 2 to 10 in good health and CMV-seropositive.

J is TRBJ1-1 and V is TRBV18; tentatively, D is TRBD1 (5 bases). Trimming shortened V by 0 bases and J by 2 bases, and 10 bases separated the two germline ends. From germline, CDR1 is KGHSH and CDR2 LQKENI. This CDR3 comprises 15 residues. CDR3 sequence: CASSPPRRGNTEAFF. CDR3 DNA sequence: TGTGCCAGCTCACCACCAAGAAGGGGAAACACTGAAGCTTTCTTT.

CDR3 loop: CASSPSVSGDGYTF. In nucleotides, the CDR3 is TGTGCCAGCTCACCTAGCGTCAGCGGGGATGGCTACACCTTC. The chain recombines TRBV18 with TRBJ1-2, with D hard to call. Germline values: CDR1 KGHSH, CDR2 LQKENI. V gave up 3 bases and J gave up 6 bases, with 14 bases separating them. This CDR3 region has 14 residues.

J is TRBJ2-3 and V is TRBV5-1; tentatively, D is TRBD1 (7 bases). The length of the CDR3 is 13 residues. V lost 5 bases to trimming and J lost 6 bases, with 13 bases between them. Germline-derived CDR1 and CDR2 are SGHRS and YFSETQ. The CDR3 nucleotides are TGCGCCAGCAGGGAGGGGGCGCAGGATACGCAGTATTTT. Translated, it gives CASREGAQDTQYF.

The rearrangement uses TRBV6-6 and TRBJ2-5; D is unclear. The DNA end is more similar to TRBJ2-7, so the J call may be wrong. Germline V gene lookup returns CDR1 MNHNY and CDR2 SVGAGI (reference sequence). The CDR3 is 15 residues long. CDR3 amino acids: CASSYSRPSSYEQYF. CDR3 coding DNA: TGTGCCAGCAGTTACTCGCGCCCGAGCTCCTACGAGCAGTACTTC.

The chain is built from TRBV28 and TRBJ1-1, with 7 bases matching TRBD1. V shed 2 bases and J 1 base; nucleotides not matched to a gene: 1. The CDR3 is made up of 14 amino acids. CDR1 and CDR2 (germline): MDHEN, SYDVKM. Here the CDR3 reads CASSLGQANTEAFF. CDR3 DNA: TGTGCCAGCAGTTTAGGACAGGCGAACACTGAAGCTTTCTTT.

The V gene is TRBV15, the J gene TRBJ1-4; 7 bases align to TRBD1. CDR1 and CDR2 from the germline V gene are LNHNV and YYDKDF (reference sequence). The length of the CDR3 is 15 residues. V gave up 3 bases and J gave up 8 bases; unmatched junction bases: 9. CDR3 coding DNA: TGTGCCACCAGCAGGGGGGTCACAGGGGCCGAAAAACTGTTTTTT. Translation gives CATSRGVTGAEKLFF.

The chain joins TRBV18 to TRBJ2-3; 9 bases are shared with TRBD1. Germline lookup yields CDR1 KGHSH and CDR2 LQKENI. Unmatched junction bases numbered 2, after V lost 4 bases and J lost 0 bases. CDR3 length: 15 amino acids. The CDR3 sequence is CASSLTGGSTDTQYF. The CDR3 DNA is TGTGCCAGCTCACTGACAGGGGGGAGCACAGATACGCAGTATTTT.

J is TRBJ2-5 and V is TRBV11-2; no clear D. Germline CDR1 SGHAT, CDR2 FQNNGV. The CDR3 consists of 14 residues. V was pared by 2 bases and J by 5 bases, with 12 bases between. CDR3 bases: TGTGCCAGCAGCTTACGCCAGGCCAGCGAGACCCAGTACTTC. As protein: CASSLRQASETQYF.

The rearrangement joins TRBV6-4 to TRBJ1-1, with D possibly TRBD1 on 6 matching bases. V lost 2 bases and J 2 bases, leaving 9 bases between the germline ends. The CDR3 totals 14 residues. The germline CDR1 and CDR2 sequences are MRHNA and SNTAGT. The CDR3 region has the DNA TGTGCCAGCAGTGACGGGACACCAAACACTGAAGCTTTCTTT. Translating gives CASSDGTPNTEAFF.

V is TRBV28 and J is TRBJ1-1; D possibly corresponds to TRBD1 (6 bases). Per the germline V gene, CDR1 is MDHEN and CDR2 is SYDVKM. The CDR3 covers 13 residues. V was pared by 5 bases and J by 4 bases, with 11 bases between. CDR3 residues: CASSQTGPTEAFF. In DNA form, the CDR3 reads TGTGCCAGCAGTCAAACAGGGCCCACTGAAGCTTTCTTT.

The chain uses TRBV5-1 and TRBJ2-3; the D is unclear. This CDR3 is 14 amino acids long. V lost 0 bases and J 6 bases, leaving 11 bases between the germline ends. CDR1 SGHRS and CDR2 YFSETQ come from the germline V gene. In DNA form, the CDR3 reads TGCGCCAGCAGCTTGGATTCTGTCGCGGATACGCAGTATTTT. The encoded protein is CASSLDSVADTQYF.

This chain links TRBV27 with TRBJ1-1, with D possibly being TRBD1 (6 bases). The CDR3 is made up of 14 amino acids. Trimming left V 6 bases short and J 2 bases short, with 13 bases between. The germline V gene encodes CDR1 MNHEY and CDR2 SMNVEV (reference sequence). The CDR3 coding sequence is TGTGCCAGCAGGGGGAGGGGGAGTAACACTGAAGCTTTCTTT. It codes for CASRGRGSNTEAFF.

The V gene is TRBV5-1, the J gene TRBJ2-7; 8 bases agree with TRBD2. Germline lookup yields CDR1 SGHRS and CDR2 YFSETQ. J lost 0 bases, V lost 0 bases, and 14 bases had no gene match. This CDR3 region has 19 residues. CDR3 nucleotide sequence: TGCGCCAGCAGCTTGGTTTCCAGGGGTCTGAGCGGGGGCTCCTACGAGCAGTACTTC. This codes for CASSLVSRGLSGGSYEQYF.

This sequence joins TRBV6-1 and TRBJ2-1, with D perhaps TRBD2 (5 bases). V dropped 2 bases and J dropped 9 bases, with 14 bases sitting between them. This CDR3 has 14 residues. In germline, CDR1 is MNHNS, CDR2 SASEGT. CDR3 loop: CASSELGPRGEQFF. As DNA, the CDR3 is TGTGCCAGCAGTGAACTCGGTCCACGGGGTGAGCAGTTCTTC.

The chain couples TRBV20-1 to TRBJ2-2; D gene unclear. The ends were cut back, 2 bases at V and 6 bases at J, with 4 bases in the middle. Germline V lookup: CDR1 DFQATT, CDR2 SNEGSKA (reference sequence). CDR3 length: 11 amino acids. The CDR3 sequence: CSARRAGELFF. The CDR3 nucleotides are TGCAGTGCTAGACGAGCCGGGGAGCTGTTTTTT.

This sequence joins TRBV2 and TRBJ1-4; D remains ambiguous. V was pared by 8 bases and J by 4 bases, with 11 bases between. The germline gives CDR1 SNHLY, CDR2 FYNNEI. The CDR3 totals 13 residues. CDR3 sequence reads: CASGPGNNEKLFF. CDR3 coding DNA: TGTGCCAGCGGTCCCGGGAATAATGAAAAACTGTTTTTT.

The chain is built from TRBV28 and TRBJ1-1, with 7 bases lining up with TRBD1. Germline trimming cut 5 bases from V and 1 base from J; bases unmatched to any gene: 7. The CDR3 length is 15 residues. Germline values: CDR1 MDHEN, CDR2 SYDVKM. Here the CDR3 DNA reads TGTGCCAGCAGTCCCCTGACAGGGCCGAACACTGAAGCTTTCTTT. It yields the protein CASSPLTGPNTEAFF.

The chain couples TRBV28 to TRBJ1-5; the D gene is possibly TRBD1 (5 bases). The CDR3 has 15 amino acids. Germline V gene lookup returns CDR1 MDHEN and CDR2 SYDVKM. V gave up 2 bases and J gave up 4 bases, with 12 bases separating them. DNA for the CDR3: TGTGCCAGCAGTTTAACCGGGGGTTTTAATCAGCCCCAGCATTTT. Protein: CASSLTGGFNQPQHF.

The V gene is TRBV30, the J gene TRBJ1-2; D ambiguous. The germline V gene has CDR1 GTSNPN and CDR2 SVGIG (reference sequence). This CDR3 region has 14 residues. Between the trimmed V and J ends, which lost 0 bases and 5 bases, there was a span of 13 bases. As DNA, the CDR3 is TGTGCCTGGAGTGTACGAAGGGAGGGTTATGGCTACACCTTC. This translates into CAWSVRREGYGYTF.

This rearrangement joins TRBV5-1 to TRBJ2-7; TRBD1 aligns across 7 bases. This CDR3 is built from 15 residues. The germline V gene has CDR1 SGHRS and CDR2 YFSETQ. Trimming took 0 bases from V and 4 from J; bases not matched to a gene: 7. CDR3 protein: CASSLGHRGRYEQYF. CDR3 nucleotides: TGCGCCAGCAGCTTGGGGCACAGGGGCAGGTACGAGCAGTACTTC.

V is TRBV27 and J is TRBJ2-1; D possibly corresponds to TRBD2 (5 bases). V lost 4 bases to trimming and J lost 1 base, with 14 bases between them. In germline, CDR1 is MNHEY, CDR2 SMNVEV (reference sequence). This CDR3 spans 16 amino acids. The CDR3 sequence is CASSYEGPVSYNEQFF. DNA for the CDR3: TGTGCCAGCAGTTATGAGGGCCCGGTGTCCTACAATGAGCAGTTCTTC.